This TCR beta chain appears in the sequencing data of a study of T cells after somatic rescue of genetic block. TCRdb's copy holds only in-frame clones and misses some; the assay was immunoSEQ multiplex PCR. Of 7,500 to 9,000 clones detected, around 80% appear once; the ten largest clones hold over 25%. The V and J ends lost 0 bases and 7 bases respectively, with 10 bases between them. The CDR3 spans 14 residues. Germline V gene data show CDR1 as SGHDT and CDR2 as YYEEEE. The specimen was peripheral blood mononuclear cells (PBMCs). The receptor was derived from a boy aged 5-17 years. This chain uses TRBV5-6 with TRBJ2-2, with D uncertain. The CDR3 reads CASSLVKVGGELFF. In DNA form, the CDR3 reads TGTGCCAGCAGCTTGGTAAAAGTGGGCGGGGAGCTGTTTTTT.